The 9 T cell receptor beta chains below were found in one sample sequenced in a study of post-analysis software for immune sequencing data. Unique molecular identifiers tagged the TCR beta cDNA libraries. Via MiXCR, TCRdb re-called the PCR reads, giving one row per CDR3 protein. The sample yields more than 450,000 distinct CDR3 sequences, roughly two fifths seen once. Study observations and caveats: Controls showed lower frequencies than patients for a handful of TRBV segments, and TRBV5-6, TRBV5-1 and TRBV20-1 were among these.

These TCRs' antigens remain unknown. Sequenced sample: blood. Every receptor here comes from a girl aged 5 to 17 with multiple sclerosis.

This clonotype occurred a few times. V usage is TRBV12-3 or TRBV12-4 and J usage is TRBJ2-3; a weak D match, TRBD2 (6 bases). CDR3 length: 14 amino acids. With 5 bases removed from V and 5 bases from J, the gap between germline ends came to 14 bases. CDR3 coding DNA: TGTGCCAGCAGTGCGGGACTTGTCAGAGATACGCAGTATTTT. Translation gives CASSAGLVRDTQYF.

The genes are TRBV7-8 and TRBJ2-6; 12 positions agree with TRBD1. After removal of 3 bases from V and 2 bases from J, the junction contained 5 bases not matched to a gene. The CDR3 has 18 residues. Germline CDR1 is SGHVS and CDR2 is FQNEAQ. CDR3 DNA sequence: TGTGCCAGCAGCTTCCCTGGGACAGGGGGCGCTGGGGCCAACGTCCTGACTTTC. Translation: CASSFPGTGGAGANVLTF. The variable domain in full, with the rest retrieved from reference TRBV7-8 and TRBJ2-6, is GAGVSQSPRYKVAKRGQDVALRCDPISGHVSLFWYQQALGQGPEFLTYFQNEAQLDKSGLPSDRFFAERPEGSVSTLKIQRTQQEDSAVYLCASSFPGTGGAGANVLTFGAGSRLTVL.

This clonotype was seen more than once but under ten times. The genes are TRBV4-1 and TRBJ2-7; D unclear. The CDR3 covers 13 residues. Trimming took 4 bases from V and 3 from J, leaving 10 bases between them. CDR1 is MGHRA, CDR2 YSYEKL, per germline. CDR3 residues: CASSLFPLYEQYF. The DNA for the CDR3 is TGCGCCAGCAGCCTTTTCCCGCTCTACGAGCAGTACTTC.

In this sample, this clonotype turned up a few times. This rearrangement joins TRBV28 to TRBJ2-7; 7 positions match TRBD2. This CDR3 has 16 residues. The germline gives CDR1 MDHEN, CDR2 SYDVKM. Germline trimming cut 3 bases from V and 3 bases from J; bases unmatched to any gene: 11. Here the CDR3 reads CASSFWESREGYEQYF. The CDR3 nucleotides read TGTGCCAGCAGTTTTTGGGAAAGCAGGGAGGGCTACGAGCAGTACTTC.

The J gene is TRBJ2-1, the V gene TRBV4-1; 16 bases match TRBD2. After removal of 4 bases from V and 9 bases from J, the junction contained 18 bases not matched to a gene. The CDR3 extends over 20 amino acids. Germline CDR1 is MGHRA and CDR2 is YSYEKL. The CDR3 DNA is TGCGCCAGCAGCCTTGTCCCGGGACTAGCGGGGGGGCAAGGTGAAGGTGAGCAGTTCTTC. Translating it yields CASSLVPGLAGGQGEGEQFF.

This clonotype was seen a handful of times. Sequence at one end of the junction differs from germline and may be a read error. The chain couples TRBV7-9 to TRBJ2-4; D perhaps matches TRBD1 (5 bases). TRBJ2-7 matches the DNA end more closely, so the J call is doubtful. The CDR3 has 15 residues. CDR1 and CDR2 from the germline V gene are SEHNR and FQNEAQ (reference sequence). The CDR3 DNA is TGTACCAGCAGCCATCCGGGCAGGGCGGACTACGAGCAGTACTTC. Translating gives CTSSHPGRADYEQYF.

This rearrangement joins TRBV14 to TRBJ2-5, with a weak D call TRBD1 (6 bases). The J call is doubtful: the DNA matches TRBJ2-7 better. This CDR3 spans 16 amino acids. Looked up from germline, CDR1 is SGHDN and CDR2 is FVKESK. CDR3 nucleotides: TGTGCCAGCAGCCCGCTTGGGTGGGGGCAAACCTACGAGCAGTACTTC. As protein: CASSPLGWGQTYEQYF.

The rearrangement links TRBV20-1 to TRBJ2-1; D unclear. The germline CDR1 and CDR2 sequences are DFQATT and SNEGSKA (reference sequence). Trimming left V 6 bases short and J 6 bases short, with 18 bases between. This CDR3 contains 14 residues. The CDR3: CSAQFNVGPNEQFF. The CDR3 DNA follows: TGCAGTGCCCAGTTTAACGTGGGCCCCAATGAGCAGTTCTTC.

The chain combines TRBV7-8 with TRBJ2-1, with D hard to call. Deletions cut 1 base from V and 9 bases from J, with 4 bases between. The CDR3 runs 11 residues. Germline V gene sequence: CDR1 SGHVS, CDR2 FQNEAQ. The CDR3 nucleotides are TGTGCCAGCAGCTTAGTATTTGAGCAGTTCTTC. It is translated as CASSLVFEQFF.